Listed here are 15 T cell receptor beta chains from one sample, sequenced in a study of response to subunit inactivated influenza vaccine. TCRdb analysed the RT-PCR reads with MiXCR anew, one entry per CDR3 protein. The data hold a few hundred thousand distinct CDR3 sequences, with about 15% observed a single time. Sequenced here: PBMCs from blood, sampled 11 to 12 days after vaccination. The receptors were gathered from a man aged 50 to 60 who received an inactivated influenza vaccine.

The chain recombines TRBV29-1 with TRBJ2-7, with D uncertain. This CDR3 region has 11 residues. The V and J ends lost 4 bases and 4 bases respectively, with 8 bases between them. In germline, CDR1 is SQVTM, CDR2 ANQGSEA. The CDR3 loop reads CSVATRYEQYF. The CDR3 bases are TGCAGCGTTGCGACAAGGTACGAGCAGTACTTC.

This clonotype was observed a few times. The chain combines TRBV20-1 with TRBJ2-2; D is undetermined. CDR3 length: 13 residues. V lost 3 bases and J 0 bases, leaving 5 bases between the germline ends. Germline lookup yields CDR1 DFQATT and CDR2 SNEGSKA (reference sequence). This CDR3 is CSASEPNTGELFF. CDR3 bases: TGCAGTGCTAGTGAACCGAACACCGGGGAGCTGTTTTTT.

The chain uses TRBV5-1 and TRBJ2-1; D is possibly TRBD2 (7 bases). V lost 4 bases to trimming and J lost 8 bases, with 13 bases between them. Germline V gene data show CDR1 as SGHRS and CDR2 as YFSETQ. This CDR3 is built from 13 residues. CDR3 region: CASSARGGYEQFF. The CDR3 bases are TGCGCCAGCAGCGCGAGGGGGGGTTATGAGCAGTTCTTC. Combining the CDR3 with reference TRBV5-1 and TRBJ2-1 gives the whole variable domain KAGVTQTPRYLIKTRGQQVTLSCSPISGHRSVSWYQQTPGQGLQFLFEYFSETQRNKGNFPGRFSGRQFSNSRSEMNVSTLELGDSALYLCASSARGGYEQFFGPGTRLTVL.

This chain joins TRBV4-3 and TRBJ1-6; D gene unclear. CDR1 is LGHNA and CDR2 is YSLEER in the germline V gene. The CDR3 has 13 residues. V was shortened by 0 bases and J by 13 bases, with 10 bases between the two germline ends. CDR3 sequence: CASSQDDGGPLHF. The CDR3 region has the DNA TGCGCCAGCAGCCAAGACGATGGAGGGCCCCTCCACTTT.

In this sample, this clonotype turned up a few times. The V gene is TRBV6-2 or TRBV6-3, the J gene TRBJ2-7; unclear D gene. Germline V gives CDR1 MNHEY, CDR2 SVGEGT. Deletions cut 0 bases from V and 2 bases from J, with 8 bases between. The CDR3 contains 14 residues. The CDR3 bases are TGTGCCAGCAGTTACTCGGACGGGCCCTACGAGCAGTACTTC. It specifies CASSYSDGPYEQYF.

The sample holds a few counts of this clonotype. The chain couples TRBV14 to TRBJ1-2, with D uncertain. Germline CDR1 SGHDN, CDR2 FVKESK. V lost 3 bases and J 0 bases, leaving 8 bases between the germline ends. CDR3 length: 14 amino acids. The CDR3: CASSHNSPNYGYTF. The CDR3 DNA is TGTGCCAGCAGCCATAACAGTCCTAACTATGGCTACACCTTC.

This clonotype was picked up a small number of times. V is TRBV28 and J is TRBJ2-7; 7 bases fit TRBD1. V was clipped by 5 bases and J by 1 base; unmatched bases: 8. The CDR3 is 15 amino acids. Germline loops: CDR1 MDHEN, CDR2 SYDVKM. CDR3 in DNA: TGTGCCAGCAGTCCTTCAGGGGGTTTATCCTACGAGCAGTACTTC. It specifies CASSPSGGLSYEQYF.

The sample holds many counts of this clonotype. The chain combines TRBV29-1 with TRBJ2-1; 10 bases are shared with TRBD1. Germline V gene data show CDR1 as SQVTM and CDR2 as ANQGSEA. V dropped 6 bases and J dropped 9; count of bases not matched to a gene: 2. CDR3 length equals 11 residues. The CDR3: CSVGTGAEQFF. In nucleotides, the CDR3 is TGCAGCGTCGGGACAGGGGCTGAGCAGTTCTTC.

The chain links TRBV5-4 to TRBJ2-1, with D possibly being TRBD2 (7 bases). The V end was cut by 4 bases, the J end by 7 bases, with 15 bases between. Germline-derived CDR1 and CDR2 are SGHNT and YYREEE (reference sequence). The CDR3 is 14 amino acids. CDR3 sequence: CASSPPRGGNEQFF. CDR3 bases: TGTGCCAGCAGCCCCCCGAGGGGGGGGAATGAGCAGTTCTTC.

This chain links TRBV20-1 with TRBJ1-1; D is uncertain. The CDR3 runs to 9 residues. Trimming left V 4 bases short and J 7 bases short, with 4 bases between. Germline CDR1 and CDR2: DFQATT and SNEGSKA (reference sequence). The CDR3 DNA follows: TGCAGTGCTATCCATGAAGCTTTCTTT. The encoded protein is CSAIHEAFF.

The chain uses TRBV5-1 and TRBJ2-5; D is unresolved. CDR1 is SGHRS, CDR2 YFSETQ, per germline. The CDR3 has 14 amino acids. Trimming took 2 bases from V and 4 from J, leaving 12 bases between them. DNA of the CDR3: TGCGCCAGCAGCTTACAAGGAGACACAGAGACCCAGTACTTC. It yields the protein CASSLQGDTETQYF.

J is TRBJ2-1 and V is TRBV15, with TRBD1 matching 8 bases. Germline values: CDR1 LNHNV, CDR2 YYDKDF (reference sequence). Trimming removed 1 base from V and 0 bases from J; junction bases left unmatched: 8. There are 18 residues in the CDR3. The CDR3 is CATSRGVPGQASYNEQFF. The CDR3 region has the DNA TGTGCCACCAGCAGAGGGGTACCGGGACAGGCCTCCTACAATGAGCAGTTCTTC. The full variable domain, rest sourced from reference TRBV15 and TRBJ2-1, is DAMVIQNPRYQVTQFGKPVTLSCSQTLNHNVMYWYQQKSSQAPKLLFHYYDKDFNNEADTPDNFQSRRPNTSFCFLDIRSPGLGDTAMYLCATSRGVPGQASYNEQFFGPGTRLTVL.

The V call is TRBV5-1, the J call TRBJ1-2, with D uncertain. Trimming took off 3 bases at V and 5 bases at J, with 11 bases between the two ends. Germline CDR1 SGHRS, CDR2 YFSETQ. The CDR3 length is 13 residues. Here the CDR3 DNA reads TGCGCCAGCAGCTCCCAGACGGAATATGGCTACACCTTC. Translating it yields CASSSQTEYGYTF.

This clonotype has just a few counts. The rearrangement links TRBV12-3 or TRBV12-4 to TRBJ1-2; 7 positions agree with TRBD1. This CDR3 is 15 amino acids long. V shed 3 bases and J 10 bases; nucleotides not matched to a gene: 14. The DNA for the CDR3 is TGTGCCAGCAGTTTGTTCCAGGGCCGGGGGACAGCCTACACCTTC. As protein: CASSLFQGRGTAYTF.

This clonotype has a count of ten or more. The chain is built from TRBV5-6 and TRBJ2-7; possibly TRBD1 for D (6 bases). Germline V CDR1 and CDR2: SGHDT, YYEEEE. Between the trimmed V and J ends, which lost 0 bases and 1 base, there was a span of 14 bases. The CDR3 is 16 residues long. This chain's CDR3 is CASSLARAGESYEQYF. DNA of the CDR3: TGTGCCAGCAGCTTGGCTAGGGCAGGGGAGTCCTACGAGCAGTACTTC.